Sequencing of this T cell receptor (beta chain) was carried out in a study of graft-versus-host responses after intestinal transplantation. Details on this clone: Antigen: not known.

CDR1 is MNHEY, CDR2 SMNVEV, per germline (reference sequence). The CDR3 consists of 17 residues. J gave up 8 bases and V 4 bases, and 9 bases lay outside the gene matches. Generated by immunoSEQ multiplex PCR, the TCRdb table keeps only in-frame clones and is missing some. The table lists tens of thousands of clones, 90% to 95% of them singletons. The chain joins TRBV27 to TRBJ2-1, with 15 bases aligning to TRBD2. The sample here was unstimulated CD8+ T cells sorted from spleen or lymph node cells, taken before intestinal transplant. This clonotype originated in a human donor who received an intestinal transplant. The DNA of the CDR3 is TGTGCCAGCAGTTCCCTACCGGGACTAGCGGGGGGCGATGAGCAGTTCTTC. It yields the protein CASSSLPGLAGGDEQFF.